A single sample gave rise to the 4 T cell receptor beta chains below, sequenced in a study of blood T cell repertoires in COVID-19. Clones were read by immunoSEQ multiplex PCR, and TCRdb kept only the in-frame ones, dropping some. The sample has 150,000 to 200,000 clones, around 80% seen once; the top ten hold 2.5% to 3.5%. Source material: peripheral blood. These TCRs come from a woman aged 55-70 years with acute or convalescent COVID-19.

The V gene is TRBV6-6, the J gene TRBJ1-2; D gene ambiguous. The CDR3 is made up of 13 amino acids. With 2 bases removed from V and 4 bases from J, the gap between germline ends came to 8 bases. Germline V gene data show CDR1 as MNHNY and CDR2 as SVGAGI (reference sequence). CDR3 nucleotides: TGTGCCAGCAGTTACGGAGGCTTCTATGGCTACACCTTC. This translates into CASSYGGFYGYTF.

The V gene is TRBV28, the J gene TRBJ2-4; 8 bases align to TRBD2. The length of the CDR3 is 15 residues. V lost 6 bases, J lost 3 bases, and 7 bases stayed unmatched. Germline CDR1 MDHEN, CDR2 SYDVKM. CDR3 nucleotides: TGTGCCAGCAGCCCGAGTGCGGGGGGCAAAAACATTCAGTACTTC. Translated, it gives CASSPSAGGKNIQYF.

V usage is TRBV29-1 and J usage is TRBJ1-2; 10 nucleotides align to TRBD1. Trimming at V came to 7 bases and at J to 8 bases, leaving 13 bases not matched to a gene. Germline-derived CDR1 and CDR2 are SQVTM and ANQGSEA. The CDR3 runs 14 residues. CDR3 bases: TGCAGCGACTTACGACAGGGGGCGCGCATCGGCTACACCTTC. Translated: CSDLRQGARIGYTF.

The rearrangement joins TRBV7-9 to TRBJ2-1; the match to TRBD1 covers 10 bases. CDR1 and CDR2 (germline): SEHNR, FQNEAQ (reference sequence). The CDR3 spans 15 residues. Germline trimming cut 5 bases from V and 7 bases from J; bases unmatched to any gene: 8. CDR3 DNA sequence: TGTGCCAGCAGCCCAGACAGGGGGCGCGGGAATGAGCAGTTCTTC. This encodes CASSPDRGRGNEQFF.